This T cell receptor (beta chain) is drawn from a study of blood T cell repertoires in COVID-19. Overall study: Material from acute and convalescent COVID-19 was sourced from the United States, Italy and Spain. In each case, the material was cDNA or gDNA derived from T cells, B-cell-depleted T cells, or PBMCs.

Cohort placement rested on clinical history that participants reported themselves. The V segment lost 1 base and the J segment 8 bases; nucleotides outside the gene matches: 15. The CDR3 covers 17 residues. Germline-derived CDR1 and CDR2 are LNHDA and SQIVND (reference sequence). Sequenced by immunoSEQ multiplex PCR; TCRdb stores in-frame clones only, minus some. The top ten clones hold about 1.6% of a sample with roughly 250,000 clones, around 87% of them seen once. The TCR was taken from a woman aged 45-59 years who had recovered from COVID-19. Sequenced material: PBMCs or T cells enriched from blood (not recorded which). The chain joins TRBV19 to TRBJ2-5; 8 nucleotides agree with TRBD1. The CDR3 DNA reads as TGTGCCAGTAGTATAGTCCTCCCTGGACAGGGCGAGGGAACCCAGTACTTC. Protein product: CASSIVLPGQGEGTQYF.